This TCR beta chain stems from a study of CD8 T cells in Susac syndrome. This CDR3 has 15 residues. CDR1 and CDR2 from the germline V gene are ENHRY and SYGVKD. The ends were cut back, 3 bases at V and 0 bases at J, with 12 bases in the middle. Reverse transcription of 0.5 to 1 ug RNA was performed with random hexamers. TCRdb reanalysed the immunoSEQ multiplex PCR reads using MiXCR and keeps one entry per CDR3 protein. The sample gives 85,000 to 95,000 distinct CDR3 sequences, roughly 94% of which show up once; 0.3% is in the top ten. This TCR was recovered from a human donor with Susac syndrome. The chain has TRBV10-3 and TRBJ2-7; no firm D call. Sequenced sample: CD4+ T cells from PBMCs. The chain's CDR3 is CAISERTASSYEQYF. The CDR3 DNA sequence: TGTGCCATCAGTGAAAGAACAGCTAGCTCCTACGAGCAGTACTTC.